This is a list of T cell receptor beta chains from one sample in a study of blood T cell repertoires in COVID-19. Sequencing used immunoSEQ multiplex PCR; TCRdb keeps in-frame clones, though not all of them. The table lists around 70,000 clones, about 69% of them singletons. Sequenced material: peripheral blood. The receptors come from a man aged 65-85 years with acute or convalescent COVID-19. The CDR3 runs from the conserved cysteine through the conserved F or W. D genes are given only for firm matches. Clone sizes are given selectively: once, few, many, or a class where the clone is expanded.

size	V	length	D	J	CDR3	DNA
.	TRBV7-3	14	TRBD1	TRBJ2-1	CASNPGQGVNEQFF	TGTGCCAGCAACCCGGGACAGGGGGTCAATGAGCAGTTCTTC
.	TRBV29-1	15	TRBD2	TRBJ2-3	CSVQLAGDQADTQYF	TGCAGCGTACAACTAGCGGGAGATCAGGCAGATACGCAGTATTTT
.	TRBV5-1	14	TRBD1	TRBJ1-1	CASSFQGAQTEAFF	TGCGCCAGCAGCTTTCAGGGGGCCCAGACTGAAGCTTTCTTT
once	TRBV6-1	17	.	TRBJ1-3	CASSEEGRGTSGNTIYF	TGTGCCAGCAGTGAGGAAGGCCGGGGTACCTCTGGAAACACCATATATTTT
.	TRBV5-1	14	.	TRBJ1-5	CASSSQPGGEALEF	TGCGCCAGCAGCTCCCAGCCGGGAGGGGAAGCGCTCGAATTT
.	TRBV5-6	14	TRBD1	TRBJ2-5	CASSGGQGGETQYF	TGTGCCAGCAGCGGTGGACAGGGAGGAGAGACCCAGTACTTC
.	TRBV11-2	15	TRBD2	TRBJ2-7	CASSLGASGAYEQYF	TGTGCCAGCAGCTTAGGAGCTAGCGGGGCCTACGAGCAGTACTTC
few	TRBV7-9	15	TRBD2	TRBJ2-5	CASRPSGRALETQYF	TGTGCCAGCAGGCCAAGCGGGAGGGCCTTAGAGACCCAGTACTTC
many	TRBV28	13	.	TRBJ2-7	CASKPGQTYEQYF	TGTGCCAGCAAACCGGGACAAACCTACGAGCAGTACTTC
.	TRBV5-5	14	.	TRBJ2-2	CASSLGAGTGELFF	TGTGCCAGCAGCTTGGGGGCAGGGACCGGGGAGCTGTTTTTT
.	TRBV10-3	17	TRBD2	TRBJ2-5	CAISETGLDMGGETQYF	TGTGCCATCAGTGAGACGGGACTAGACATGGGGGGAGAGACCCAGTACTTC
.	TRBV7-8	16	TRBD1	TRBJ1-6	CASTRTGGSYNSPLHF	TGTGCCAGCACCCGGACAGGGGGATCCTATAATTCACCCCTCCACTTT
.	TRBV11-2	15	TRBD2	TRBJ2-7	CASSLSQREGYEQYF	TGTGCCAGCAGCTTATCCCAGCGGGAAGGTTACGAGCAGTACTTC
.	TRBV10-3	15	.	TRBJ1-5	CAISDPSRSNQPQHF	TGTGCCATCAGTGACCCCTCTAGGAGCAATCAGCCCCAGCATTTT
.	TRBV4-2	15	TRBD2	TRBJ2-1	CASSQGNLAGGWQFF	TGTGCCAGCAGCCAAGGAAACTTAGCGGGAGGGTGGCAGTTCTTC
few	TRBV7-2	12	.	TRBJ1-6	CASSRQASPLHF	TGTGCCAGCAGCAGACAAGCTTCACCCCTCCACTTT
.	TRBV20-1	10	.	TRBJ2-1	CSASQDEQFF	TGCAGTGCTTCACAGGATGAGCAGTTCTTC
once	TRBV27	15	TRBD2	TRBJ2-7	CASSLSAGGVYEQYF	TGTGCCAGCAGTTTATCGGCGGGAGGGGTCTACGAGCAGTACTTC
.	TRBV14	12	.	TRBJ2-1	CASRLAGNEQFF	TGTGCCAGCAGGCTTGCAGGGAATGAGCAGTTCTTC
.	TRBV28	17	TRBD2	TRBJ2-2	CASRRLAGGVVTGELFF	TGTGCCAGCAGGCGACTAGCGGGAGGGGTAGTCACCGGGGAGCTGTTTTTT
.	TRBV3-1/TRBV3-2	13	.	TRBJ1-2	CASSQMRGNGYTF	TGTGCCAGCAGCCAAATGAGGGGGAATGGCTACACCTTC
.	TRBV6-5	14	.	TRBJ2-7	CASRNGDGPYEQYF	TGTGCCAGCAGGAACGGAGACGGCCCCTACGAGCAGTACTTC
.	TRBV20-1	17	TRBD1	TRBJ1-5	CSASAGQGSYSNQPQHF	TGCAGTGCTAGTGCTGGACAGGGCTCGTATAGCAATCAGCCCCAGCATTTT
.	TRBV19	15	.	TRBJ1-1	CASSRSALENTEAFF	TGTGCCAGTAGCAGGTCGGCGCTTGAGAACACTGAAGCTTTCTTT
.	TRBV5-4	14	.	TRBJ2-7	CASSLDSSSYEQYF	TGTGCCAGCAGCTTGGACAGTAGCTCCTACGAGCAGTACTTC
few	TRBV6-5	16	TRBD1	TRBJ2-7	CASSYSTGQGFYEQYF	TGTGCCAGCAGTTACTCGACGGGACAGGGGTTTTACGAGCAGTACTTC
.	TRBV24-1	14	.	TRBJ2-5	CATAGAPEKETQYF	TGTGCCACCGCGGGGGCTCCGGAGAAAGAGACCCAGTACTTC
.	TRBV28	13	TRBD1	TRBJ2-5	CASSSGQAETQYF	TGTGCCAGCAGTTCCGGACAGGCTGAGACCCAGTACTTC
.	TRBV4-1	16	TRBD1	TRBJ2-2	CASSLPGQGITGELFF	TGCGCCAGCAGCCTTCCGGGACAGGGGATAACCGGGGAGCTGTTTTTT
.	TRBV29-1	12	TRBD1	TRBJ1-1	CSVAGGVTEAFF	TGCAGCGTGGCAGGGGGCGTCACTGAAGCTTTCTTT
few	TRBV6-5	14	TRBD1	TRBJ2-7	CASRRDRGAYEQYF	TGTGCCAGCAGAAGGGACAGGGGGGCCTACGAGCAGTACTTC
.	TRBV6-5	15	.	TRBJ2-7	CASSFSSSSSYEQYF	TGTGCCAGCAGTTTTAGCTCCTCGAGCTCCTACGAGCAGTACTTC
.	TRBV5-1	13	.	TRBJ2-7	CASSLDQGYEQYF	TGCGCCAGCAGCTTGGATCAGGGCTACGAGCAGTACTTC
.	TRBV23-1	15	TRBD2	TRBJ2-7	CASSQSGAGAYEQYF	TGCGCCAGCAGTCAATCTGGAGCGGGAGCCTACGAGCAGTACTTC
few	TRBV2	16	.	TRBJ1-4	CASSEYSRRPNEKLFF	TGTGCCAGCAGTGAATACTCCCGGCGGCCTAATGAAAAACTGTTTTTT
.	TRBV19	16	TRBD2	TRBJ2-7	CASSKAGLAFSYEQYF	TGTGCCAGTAGTAAAGCGGGACTAGCGTTTTCCTACGAGCAGTACTTC
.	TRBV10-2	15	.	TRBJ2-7	CASSESSGSSYEQYF	TGCGCCAGCAGTGAGTCTAGCGGTAGCTCCTACGAGCAGTACTTC
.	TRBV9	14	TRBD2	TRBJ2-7	CASSVGSGSYEQYF	TGTGCCAGCAGCGTAGGTAGCGGGAGCTACGAGCAGTACTTC
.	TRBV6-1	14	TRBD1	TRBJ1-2	CASSEWTGTYGYTF	TGTGCCAGCAGTGAATGGACAGGTACCTATGGCTACACCTTC
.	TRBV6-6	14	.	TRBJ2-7	CASSYPEGIDEQYF	TGTGCCAGCAGTTACCCGGAGGGTATCGACGAGCAGTACTTC
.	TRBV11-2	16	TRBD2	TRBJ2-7	CASSLGWGGENYEQYF	TGTGCCAGCAGCTTAGGTTGGGGGGGGGAGAACTACGAGCAGTACTTC
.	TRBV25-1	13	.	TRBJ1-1	CASRGDLNTEAFF	TGTGCCAGCAGGGGGGACTTGAACACTGAAGCTTTCTTT
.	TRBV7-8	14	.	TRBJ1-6	CASSLVGRGSPLHF	TGTGCCAGCAGCTTAGTGGGGCGGGGTTCACCCCTCCACTTT
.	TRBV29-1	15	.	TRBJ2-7	CSVEDIASESYEQYF	TGCAGCGTTGAAGATATTGCTAGCGAGTCCTACGAGCAGTACTTC
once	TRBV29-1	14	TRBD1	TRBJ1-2	CSTLQGTLESGYTF	TGCAGCACATTACAGGGGACTTTAGAGAGTGGCTACACCTTC
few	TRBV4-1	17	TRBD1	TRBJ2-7	CASSHSRQQGKVNEQYF	TGCGCCAGCAGCCACTCACGCCAACAGGGGAAAGTCAACGAGCAGTACTTC
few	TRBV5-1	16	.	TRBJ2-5	CASSLEVGRGQETQYF	TGCGCCAGCAGCTTGGAAGTCGGGAGAGGTCAAGAGACCCAGTACTTC
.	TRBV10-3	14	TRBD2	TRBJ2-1	CAISGRELGDEQFF	TGTGCCATCAGTGGGCGGGAGCTGGGAGATGAGCAGTTCTTC
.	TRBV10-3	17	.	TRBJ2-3	CAISESVTGSSTDTQYF	TGTGCCATCAGTGAGTCGGTTACAGGTTCTAGCACAGATACGCAGTATTTT
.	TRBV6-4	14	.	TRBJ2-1	CASSSRGDFDEQFF	TGTGCCAGCTCTTCTAGAGGGGACTTCGATGAGCAGTTCTTC
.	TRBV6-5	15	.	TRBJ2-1	CASSLRGGVDNEQFF	TGTGCCAGCAGTCTGAGGGGGGGGGTTGACAATGAGCAGTTCTTC
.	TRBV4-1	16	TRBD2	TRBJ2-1	CASSGLSGEATNEQFF	TGCGCCAGCAGCGGATTAAGCGGGGAAGCTACAAATGAGCAGTTCTTC
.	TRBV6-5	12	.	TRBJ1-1	CASRRDWTEAFF	TGTGCCAGCAGGAGGGATTGGACTGAAGCTTTCTTT
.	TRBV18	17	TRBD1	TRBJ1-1	CASSPPGTGNLNTEAFF	TGTGCCAGCTCACCGCCGGGGACAGGGAACTTGAACACTGAAGCTTTCTTT
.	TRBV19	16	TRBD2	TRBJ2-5	CASSSGAGGGRETQYF	TGTGCCAGTAGCAGCGGAGCGGGAGGGGGCCGAGAGACCCAGTACTTC
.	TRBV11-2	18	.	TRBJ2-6	CASSLGEGEGFWANVLTF	TGTGCCAGCAGCCTAGGGGAGGGGGAGGGCTTCTGGGCCAACGTCCTGACTTTC
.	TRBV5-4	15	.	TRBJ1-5	CASSLGGREDQPQHF	TGTGCCAGCAGCTTAGGGGGACGGGAGGATCAGCCCCAGCATTTT
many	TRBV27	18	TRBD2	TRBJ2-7	CASSAYRMGWGGSYEQYF	TGTGCCAGCAGCGCGTACCGAATGGGTTGGGGGGGCTCCTACGAGCAGTACTTC